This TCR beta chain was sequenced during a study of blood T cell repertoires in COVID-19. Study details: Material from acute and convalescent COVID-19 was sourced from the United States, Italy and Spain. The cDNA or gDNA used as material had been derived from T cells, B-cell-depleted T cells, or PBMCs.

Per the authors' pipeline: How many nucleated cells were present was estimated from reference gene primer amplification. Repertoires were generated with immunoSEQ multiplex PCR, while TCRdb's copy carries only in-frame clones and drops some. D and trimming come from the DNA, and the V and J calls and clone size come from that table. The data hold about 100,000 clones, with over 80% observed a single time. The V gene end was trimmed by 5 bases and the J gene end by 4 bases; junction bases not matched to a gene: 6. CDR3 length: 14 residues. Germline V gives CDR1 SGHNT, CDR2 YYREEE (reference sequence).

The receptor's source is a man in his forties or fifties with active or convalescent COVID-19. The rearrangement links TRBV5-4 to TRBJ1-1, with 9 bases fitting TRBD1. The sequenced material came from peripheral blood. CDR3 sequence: CASRPGQGSTEAFF. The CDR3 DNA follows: TGTGCCAGCAGACCAGGACAGGGGAGCACTGAAGCTTTCTTT.